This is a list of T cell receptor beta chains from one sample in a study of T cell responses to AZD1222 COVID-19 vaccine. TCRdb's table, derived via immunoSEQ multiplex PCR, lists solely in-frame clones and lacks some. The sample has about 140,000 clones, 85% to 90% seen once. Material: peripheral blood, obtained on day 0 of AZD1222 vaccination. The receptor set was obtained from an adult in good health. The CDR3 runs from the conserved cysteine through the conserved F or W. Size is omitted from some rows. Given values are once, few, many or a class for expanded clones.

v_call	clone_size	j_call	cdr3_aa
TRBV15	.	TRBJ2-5	CATSRETGLPETQYF
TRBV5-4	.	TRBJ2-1	CASSSSTSGGAEQFF
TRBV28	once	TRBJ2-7	CASSFSPGEQYF
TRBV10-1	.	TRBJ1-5	CASSESRGSNQPQHF
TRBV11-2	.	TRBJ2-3	CASSLGIVRTDTQYF
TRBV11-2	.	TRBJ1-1	CASSGRDRSLNTEAFF
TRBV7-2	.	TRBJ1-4	CASSSEQGINEKLFF
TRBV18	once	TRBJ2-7	CASSQDRYEQYF
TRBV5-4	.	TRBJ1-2	CASSFQTVNYGYTF
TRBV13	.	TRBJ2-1	CASSLGGGRRSYNEQFF
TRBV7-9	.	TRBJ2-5	CASKGLAEETQYF
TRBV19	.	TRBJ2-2	CAISTQGNTGELFF
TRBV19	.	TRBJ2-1	CASSIGVASGSLFF
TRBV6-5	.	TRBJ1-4	CATQGGGINEKLFF
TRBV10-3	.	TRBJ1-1	CAIRSRQNTEAFF
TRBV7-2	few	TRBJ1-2	CASSLGGVNYGYTF
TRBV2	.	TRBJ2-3	CASGDSTLSTDTQYF
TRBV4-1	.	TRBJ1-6	CASSVTRISYNSPLHF
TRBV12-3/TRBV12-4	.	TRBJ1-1	CASSSLQGKAFF
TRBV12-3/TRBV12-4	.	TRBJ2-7	CATCRDSSYEQYF
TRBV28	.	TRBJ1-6	CASSRDSFLPRKNSPLHF
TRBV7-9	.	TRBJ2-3	CASSLAGAVSDTQYF
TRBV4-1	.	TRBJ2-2	CASSQTLAGEAGELFF
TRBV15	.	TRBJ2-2	CATSGRGGQNTGELFF
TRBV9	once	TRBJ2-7	CASSGATGDEQYF
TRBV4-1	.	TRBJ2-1	CASSQTEGIGEQFF
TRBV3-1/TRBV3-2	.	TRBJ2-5	CASSQELDRLGGETQYF
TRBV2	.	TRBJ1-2	CASTREGSGGYTF
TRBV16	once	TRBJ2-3	CASSQSYGADTQYF
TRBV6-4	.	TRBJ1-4	CAREVGGDSEKLFF
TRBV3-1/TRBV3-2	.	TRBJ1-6	CASSQVDVNSPLHF
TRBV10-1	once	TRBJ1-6	CASNGTNNSPLHF
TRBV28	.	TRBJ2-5	CASSKRLAGLRGETQYF
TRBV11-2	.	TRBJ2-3	CASSLISTDTQYF
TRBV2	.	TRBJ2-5	CASIDRQETQYF
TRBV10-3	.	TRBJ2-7	CATLSGKEYEQYF
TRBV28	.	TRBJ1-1	CASSFGSSLTEAFF
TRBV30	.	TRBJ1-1	CAWSVLRGRNTEAFF
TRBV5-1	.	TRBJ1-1	CASSWGRDSEAFF
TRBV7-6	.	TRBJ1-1	CASSLGLGANTEAFF
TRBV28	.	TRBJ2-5	CASTRPEGAFFETQYF
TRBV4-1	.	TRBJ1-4	CASSQIGINQKLFF
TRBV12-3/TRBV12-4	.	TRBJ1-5	CASSLEGTQHF
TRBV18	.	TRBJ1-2	CASSRQDSGMELHGYTF
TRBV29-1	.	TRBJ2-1	CSPRRTGVNEQFF
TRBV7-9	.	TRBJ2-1	CASSSGLAGYNEQFF
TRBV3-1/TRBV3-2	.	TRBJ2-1	CASTSGTGRYEQFF
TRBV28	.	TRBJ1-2	CASTAPGAGYGYTF
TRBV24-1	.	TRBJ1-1	CATSDHSNTEAFF
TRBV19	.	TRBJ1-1	CASSIRSGPTITEAFF
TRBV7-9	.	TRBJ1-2	CASSPVSGMDLYGYTF
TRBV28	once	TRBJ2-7	CASSLHSSGGYEQYF
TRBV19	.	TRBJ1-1	CASSPWDRVNTEAFF
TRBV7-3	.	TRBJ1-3	CASSPDPSSGNTIYF
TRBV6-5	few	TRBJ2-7	CASRGDISSYEQYF
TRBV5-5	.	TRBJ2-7	CASRLGDRPYEQYF
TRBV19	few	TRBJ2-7	CASKSSGSGSYEQYF
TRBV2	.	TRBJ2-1	CASSEARGGSYNEQFF
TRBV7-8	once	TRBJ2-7	CASSLARQTTYEQYF
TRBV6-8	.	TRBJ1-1	CASSYFGVVNTEAFF